Listed here are 32 T cell receptor beta chains from one sample, sequenced in a study of cytomegalovirus exposure and HLA in healthy donors. TCRdb keeps only in-frame clones here, not all; method: immunoSEQ multiplex PCR. The data contain 150,000 to 200,000 clones, roughly 84% of them singletons. The sample taken for sequencing was PBMCs. These receptors were collected from a man younger than 40 in good health and CMV-seropositive.

The V gene is TRBV18, the J gene TRBJ2-4; TRBD2 is a possible D gene (5 bases). Between the trimmed V and J ends, which lost 0 bases and 1 base, there was a span of 10 bases. Looked up from germline, CDR1 is KGHSH and CDR2 is LQKENI. This CDR3 has 16 amino acids. The CDR3, as DNA: TGTGCCAGCTCACCACCGAGGGTAAGGGCCAAAAACATTCAGTACTTC. It specifies CASSPPRVRAKNIQYF.

Written as DNA, the CDR3 is TGTGCCAGCAGCTTAGTAGATTGGGGGCAGACAGATACGCAGTATTTT. It encodes CASSLVDWGQTDTQYF. The V gene is TRBV7-6, the J gene TRBJ2-3, with D perhaps matching TRBD1 (6 bases). The V and J ends lost 1 base and 3 bases respectively, with 14 bases between them. Germline V gene lookup returns CDR1 SGHVS and CDR2 FNYEAQ. This CDR3 region has 16 residues.

The chain has TRBV11-2 and TRBJ2-3; D call uncertain. CDR1 is SGHAT and CDR2 is FQNNGV in the germline V gene. The CDR3 has 15 amino acids. Trimming shortened V by 7 bases and J by 0 bases, and 14 bases separated the two germline ends. The CDR3 coding sequence is TGTGCCAGCATCCGACTGCGTTCTAGCACAGATACGCAGTATTTT. It is translated as CASIRLRSSTDTQYF.

The V call is TRBV5-1, the J call TRBJ1-5; TRBD1 matches 7 bases. From germline, CDR1 is SGHRS and CDR2 YFSETQ. The J segment lost 1 base and the V segment lost 8 bases, leaving 6 bases of the junction unmatched. CDR3 length: 14 amino acids. DNA of the CDR3: TGCGCCAGTAGACAGGGTCTCAGCAATCAGCCCCAGCATTTT. Its protein is CASRQGLSNQPQHF.

The chain links TRBV2 to TRBJ1-2; D remains ambiguous. V was shortened by 5 bases and J by 7 bases, with 8 bases between the two germline ends. There are 11 residues in the CDR3. Germline CDR1 reads SNHLY; CDR2 reads FYNNEI. The CDR3 nucleotides read TGTGCCAGCAGTCCGACTGGTGGCTACACCTTC. It specifies CASSPTGGYTF.

The genes are TRBV29-1 and TRBJ1-1, with TRBD1 matching 7 bases. This CDR3 is 13 amino acids long. CDR1 is SQVTM and CDR2 is ANQGSEA in the germline V gene. V shed 4 bases and J 1 base; nucleotides not matched to a gene: 3. CDR3 amino acids: CSVAGTENTEAFF. As DNA, the CDR3 is TGCAGCGTTGCCGGGACAGAGAACACTGAAGCTTTCTTT.

The chain recombines TRBV4-1 with TRBJ2-7, with D possibly TRBD2 on 6 matching bases. Per germline, CDR1 MGHRA and CDR2 YSYEKL. CDR3 length equals 13 residues. Between the trimmed V and J ends, which lost 0 bases and 11 bases, there was a span of 14 bases. The CDR3 spells CASSQEFGRGKYF. The DNA for the CDR3 is TGCGCCAGCAGCCAAGAGTTTGGCCGCGGGAAGTACTTC.

The gene calls are TRBV11-3 and TRBJ2-5; a weak D match, TRBD2 (7 bases). Deletions cut 3 bases from V and 0 bases from J, with 11 bases between. This CDR3 has 15 residues. Germline CDR1 and CDR2: SGHNT and YENEEA. Written as DNA, the CDR3 is TGTGCCAGCAGCTTGGGGGGGCAGTACCAAGAGACCCAGTACTTC. Its translation: CASSLGGQYQETQYF.

The V and J genes are TRBV7-2 and TRBJ1-6; 7 bases agree with TRBD1. The CDR3 is 16 amino acids. The V gene's germline CDR1 is SGHTA and CDR2 FQGNSA. V lost 7 bases, J lost 6 bases, and 12 bases stayed unmatched. DNA of the CDR3: TGTGCCAGCATCGCCGACAGGGCGTTGGGTAATTCACCCCTCCACTTT. The encoded protein is CASIADRALGNSPLHF.

This chain's CDR3 is CASSAGGQNTEAFF. The CDR3 nucleotides are TGTGCCAGCAGTGCGGGAGGGCAGAACACTGAAGCTTTCTTT. The chain employs TRBV6-4 and TRBJ1-1; D is undetermined. The CDR3 length is 14 residues. V lost 4 bases and J 1 base, leaving 10 bases between the germline ends. Germline-derived CDR1 and CDR2 are MRHNA and SNTAGT.

This clone was found once. The CDR3 is CASSYGVNTGELFF. The CDR3 region has the DNA TGTGCCAGCAGCTACGGAGTTAACACCGGGGAGCTGTTTTTT. The V call is TRBV7-9, the J call TRBJ2-2; D is undetermined. The V and J ends lost 4 bases and 2 bases respectively, with 8 bases between them. This CDR3 region has 14 residues. CDR1 is SEHNR, CDR2 FQNEAQ, per germline (reference sequence). Drawing the rest from reference TRBV7-9 and TRBJ2-2, the complete variable domain is DTGVSQNPRHKITKRGQNVTFRCDPISEHNRLYWYRQTLGQGPEFLTYFQNEAQLEKSRLLSDRFSAERPKGSFSTLEIQRTEQGDSAMYLCASSYGVNTGELFFGEGSRLTVL.

The V and J genes are TRBV14 and TRBJ2-7; D ambiguous. Trimming pared 3 bases from V and 2 bases from J, leaving 14 bases between. This CDR3 has 15 residues. Germline V gene sequence: CDR1 SGHDN, CDR2 FVKESK. CDR3 amino acids: CASSQGRLRPYEQYF. The CDR3 DNA is TGTGCCAGCAGCCAGGGCCGCCTCCGACCCTACGAGCAGTACTTC.

CDR3 sequence: CASSQGYEQYF. CDR3 nucleotides: TGTGCCAGCAGCCAGGGGTACGAGCAGTACTTC. This chain connects TRBV5-4 to TRBJ2-7; a weak D match, TRBD1 (6 bases). Trimming removed 4 bases at V and 4 bases at J, with 6 bases between. CDR3 length: 11 residues. Germline CDR1 reads SGHNT; CDR2 reads YYREEE (reference sequence).

The chain employs TRBV7-9 and TRBJ2-7; D is possibly TRBD1 (6 bases). Deletions cut 1 base from V and 0 bases from J, with 10 bases between. There are 15 residues in the CDR3. The V gene's germline CDR1 is SEHNR and CDR2 FQNEAQ (reference sequence). DNA for the CDR3: TGTGCCAGCAGCTTAGAGACAGGTAGCTCCTACGAGCAGTACTTC. The encoded protein is CASSLETGSSYEQYF.

This clone was counted once. This chain joins TRBV28 and TRBJ2-7; perhaps TRBD2 as D (6 bases). In germline, CDR1 is MDHEN, CDR2 SYDVKM. Trimming left V 3 bases short and J 9 bases short, with 18 bases between. The CDR3 is 14 residues long. CDR3 protein: CASSFQRAPLGQYF. For the CDR3, the DNA is TGTGCCAGCAGTTTCCAGCGGGCCCCCTTAGGGCAGTACTTC.

The chain is built from TRBV30 and TRBJ2-6; TRBD1 matches at 7 bases. Per the germline V gene, CDR1 is GTSNPN and CDR2 is SVGIG (reference sequence). With 0 bases clipped from V and 0 bases from J, the junction kept 8 bases outside the gene matches. The CDR3 contains 18 residues. The CDR3 bases are TGTGCCTGGAGTGTAGAGGGGACAGAGGGCTCTGGGGCCAACGTCCTGACTTTC. Its translation: CAWSVEGTEGSGANVLTF.

CDR3 nucleotide sequence: TGTGCCAGCAGCTTTGGACAGGCGAATAATCAGCCCCAGCATTTT. Residues: CASSFGQANNQPQHF. V gene TRBV7-8 combines with J gene TRBJ1-5; 7 bases fit TRBD1. V was clipped by 3 bases and J by 4 bases; unmatched bases: 6. The germline V gene encodes CDR1 SGHVS and CDR2 FQNEAQ. The CDR3 totals 15 residues.

This clone turned up a few times. The chain couples TRBV28 to TRBJ1-4, with 9 bases fitting TRBD1. Germline values: CDR1 MDHEN, CDR2 SYDVKM. The junction had 11 bases not matched to a gene; V was cut back by 8 bases and J by 7 bases. CDR3 length: 15 residues. CDR3 coding DNA: TGTGCCAGCCAGCAGATGGGACAGGGAGGTGAAAAACTGTTTTTT. Protein product: CASQQMGQGGEKLFF.

This clone was observed a few times. The V and J genes are TRBV19 and TRBJ1-6; 8 positions match TRBD1. Germline CDR1 is LNHDA and CDR2 is SQIVND (reference sequence). Trimming at V came to 5 bases and at J to 11 bases, leaving 17 bases not matched to a gene. This CDR3 has 17 amino acids. CDR3 sequence: CASSLYRGTESATPLHF. The CDR3 bases are TGTGCCAGTAGTCTCTACAGGGGGACCGAGTCCGCTACACCCCTCCACTTT.

This chain connects TRBV7-2 to TRBJ2-1, with 8 bases matching TRBD2. The CDR3 spans 13 residues. Germline CDR1 and CDR2: SGHTA and FQGNSA. The junction had 4 bases not matched to a gene; V was cut back by 3 bases and J by 9 bases. The CDR3 spells CASSLNGGGEQFF. CDR3 nucleotide sequence: TGTGCCAGCAGCTTGAACGGGGGGGGTGAGCAGTTCTTC.

This chain's CDR3 is CASTYSGTGRREQYF. As DNA, the CDR3 is TGTGCCAGCACCTACTCTGGGACAGGGCGCAGGGAGCAGTACTTC. The rearrangement links TRBV28 to TRBJ2-7; 9 bases align to TRBD1. J lost 7 bases, V lost 7 bases, and 14 bases had no gene match. Germline CDR1 is MDHEN and CDR2 is SYDVKM. This CDR3 comprises 15 residues. Supplemented by reference TRBV28 and TRBJ2-7, the full variable domain reads DVKVTQSSRYLVKRTGEKVFLECVQDMDHENMFWYRQDPGLGLRLIYFSYDVKMKEKGDIPEGYSVSREKKERFSLILESASTNQTSMYLCASTYSGTGRREQYFGPGTRLTVT.

CDR3 coding DNA: TGCAGCGTTGGTCACCAGGGCACTGAAGCTTTCTTT. This sequence encodes CSVGHQGTEAFF. The V gene is TRBV29-1, the J gene TRBJ1-1; maybe TRBD1 (5 bases). Germline V gene data show CDR1 as SQVTM and CDR2 as ANQGSEA. The CDR3 length is 12 residues. Trimming left V 4 bases short and J 4 bases short, with 10 bases between.

The V call is TRBV5-8, the J call TRBJ1-1; no clear D. CDR3 size: 14 residues. The germline V gene encodes CDR1 SGHTS and CDR2 YDEGEE. V shed 0 bases and J shed 1 base, with 7 bases lying between them. The CDR3 DNA follows: TGTGCCAGCAGCTTGGGGGCGTCGAACACTGAAGCTTTCTTT. Its translation: CASSLGASNTEAFF.

The J gene is TRBJ2-2, the V gene TRBV28; D gene ambiguous. Germline CDR1 and CDR2: MDHEN and SYDVKM. The V gene lost 2 bases and the J gene lost 7 bases, with 14 bases spanning the gap. This CDR3 has 15 residues. The CDR3, as DNA: TGTGCCAGCAGTTTAGTCCTTAAGCGTATCGGGGAGCTGTTTTTT. It codes for CASSLVLKRIGELFF.

This clone was observed a single time. The V and J genes are TRBV2 and TRBJ2-7; TRBD1 agrees at 8 bases. With V trimmed by 3 bases and J by 3 bases, 4 bases remained unmatched. CDR3 length: 14 amino acids. Germline V gene sequence: CDR1 SNHLY, CDR2 FYNNEI. CDR3 coding DNA: TGTGCCAGCAGTGAGGGACAGGTCCGCTACGAGCAGTACTTC. Its translation is CASSEGQVRYEQYF.

V and J are TRBV7-9 and TRBJ2-7; weak D call: TRBD2 (6 bases). With 2 bases removed from V and 6 bases from J, the gap between germline ends came to 14 bases. Germline values: CDR1 SEHNR, CDR2 FQNEAQ (reference sequence). The CDR3 covers 14 residues. CDR3 bases: TGTGCCAGCAGCTTAAGCGGCGGGATAAGCGAGCAGTACTTC. Translating it yields CASSLSGGISEQYF. Looking up the rest from reference TRBV7-9 and TRBJ2-7 gives the full variable domain: DTGVSQNPRHKITKRGQNVTFRCDPISEHNRLYWYRQTLGQGPEFLTYFQNEAQLEKSRLLSDRFSAERPKGSFSTLEIQRTEQGDSAMYLCASSLSGGISEQYFGPGTRLTVT.

The J gene is TRBJ1-2, the V gene TRBV9, with D possibly matching TRBD1 (5 bases). The CDR3 is made up of 18 amino acids. Germline CDR1 is SGDLS and CDR2 is YYNGEE. The ends were cut back, 0 bases at V and 0 bases at J, with 18 bases in the middle. The CDR3 reads CASSVALGLTKANYGYTF. The DNA for the CDR3 is TGTGCCAGCAGCGTAGCCTTGGGACTTACGAAAGCTAACTATGGCTACACCTTC.

The V and J genes are TRBV9 and TRBJ2-1; D might be TRBD1 (7 bases). CDR1 is SGDLS and CDR2 is YYNGEE in the germline V gene. The V end lost 3 bases, the J end lost 11 bases, and 24 bases lay between the germline ends. This CDR3 has 16 residues. DNA for the CDR3: TGTGCCAGCAGCGCCAACCGCGGGACAGATACAATGAAGCAGTTCTTC. Protein sequence: CASSANRGTDTMKQFF.

V is TRBV5-5 and J is TRBJ1-1; no firm D call. The CDR3 loop spans 14 amino acids. The V end lost 6 bases, the J end lost 1 base, and 13 bases lay between the germline ends. The germline V gene has CDR1 SGHKS and CDR2 YYEKEE (reference sequence). In nucleotides, the CDR3 is TGTGCCAGCACCTTTGTGGGGAGGAACACTGAAGCTTTCTTT. As protein: CASTFVGRNTEAFF.

This chain links TRBV6-1 with TRBJ1-1; D not resolved. V was shortened by 6 bases and J by 11 bases, with 13 bases between the two germline ends. Germline V gene lookup returns CDR1 MNHNS and CDR2 SASEGT. The CDR3 has 11 amino acids. CDR3 sequence: CASSPLEWAFF. CDR3 bases: TGTGCCAGCAGCCCGTTGGAGTGGGCTTTCTTT.

The gene calls are TRBV11-2 and TRBJ2-2; 15 nucleotides agree with TRBD2. CDR1 and CDR2 from the germline V gene are SGHAT and FQNNGV. There are 19 residues in the CDR3. The trim removed 5 bases at V and 1 base at J, leaving 8 bases unmatched. CDR3 sequence: CASSLPLGLAGGNTGELFF. CDR3 DNA sequence: TGTGCCAGCAGCCTACCGTTGGGACTAGCGGGAGGGAACACCGGGGAGCTGTTTTTT. The full variable domain, with the rest looked up from reference TRBV11-2 and TRBJ2-2, is EAGVAQSPRYKIIEKRQSVAFWCNPISGHATLYWYQQILGQGPKLLIQFQNNGVVDDSQLPKDRFSAERLKGVDSTLKIQPAKLEDSAVYLCASSLPLGLAGGNTGELFFGEGSRLTVL.

The chain has TRBV7-3 and TRBJ2-5; 10 bases align to TRBD2. CDR1 and CDR2 from the germline V gene are SGHTA and FQGTGA. This CDR3 is built from 15 residues. The V segment lost 2 bases and the J segment 1 base; nucleotides outside the gene matches: 1. CDR3 residues: CASSLLAGAQETQYF. As DNA, the CDR3 is TGTGCCAGCAGCTTACTAGCGGGAGCCCAAGAGACCCAGTACTTC.